This T cell receptor beta chain was recovered during a study of long-term antiretroviral therapy in people with HIV. Findings of the study overall: An increase in diversity followed ART, yet levels stayed below transplant donor controls. Controls had broader CDR3 length ranges than HIV repertoires did.

The assay, immunoSEQ v3.0, was run at survey level. The protocol was immunoSEQ multiplex PCR, while the TCRdb copy is restricted to in-frame clones and leaves out a portion. The sample lists about 14,000 clones, 75% to 85% occurring once. Germline-derived CDR1 and CDR2 are MNHEY and SVGAGI. The length of the CDR3 is 15 residues. Deletions cut 8 bases from V and 6 bases from J, with 19 bases between. Regarding this clone: The antigen is unknown.

No fewer than two post-ART and no fewer than one pre-ART PBMC samples existed for each donor. The source material was unsorted PBMCs, sampled 1.3 years before starting antiretroviral therapy. V usage is TRBV6-5 and J usage is TRBJ2-2; D gene unclear. The sequence was obtained from a middle-aged man with HIV. CDR3 coding DNA: TGTGCCAGCGGCCAAAACCCCGCGGTGGCCGGGGAGCTGTTTTTT. It yields the protein CASGQNPAVAGELFF.